These 4 T cell receptor beta chains came from one sample sequenced in a study of vaccination and CD4 T cells after COVID-19. Researchers used the Oncomine TCR Beta short-read assay to sequence DNA from cultured CD4+ T cells. Each CDR3 protein gets one entry after TCRdb re-called the PCR reads with MiXCR. Among 21,000 or so distinct CDR3 sequences, around two fifths were seen once, and the ten largest hold about an eighth. The treatment denotes: approximately nine-day PBMC culture with coronavirus spike peptide pools or control peptides (ViraFEST assay). For these TCRs, the target antigens are not known. Sequencing input: CD4+ T cells from blood, cultured in vitro. Source of these receptors: a human donor who had recovered from COVID-19.

This clonotype was seen a few times. The chain links TRBV10-1 to TRBJ2-3; D not resolved. Per the germline V gene, CDR1 is WNHNN and CDR2 is SYGVQD (reference sequence). The CDR3 runs 13 residues. V was shortened by 0 bases and J by 6 bases, with 7 bases between the two germline ends. The CDR3 DNA follows: TGCGCCAGCAGTGAGTCGGTCCGTGATACGCAGTATTTT. Its protein product is CASSESVRDTQYF.

This sequence joins TRBV7-2 and TRBJ2-2, with TRBD2 matching 9 bases. V lost 0 bases and J lost 7; bases outside the gene matches: 12. Looked up from germline, CDR1 is SGHTA and CDR2 is FQGNSA. The CDR3 extends over 18 amino acids. CDR3: CASSLALRAGGPGGELFF. CDR3 DNA: TGTGCCAGCAGCTTAGCGCTCCGGGCGGGAGGGCCGGGCGGGGAGCTGTTTTTT.

V is TRBV24-1 and J is TRBJ1-5; D is unclear. The CDR3 is made up of 16 amino acids. Germline V gives CDR1 KGHDR, CDR2 SFDVKD. The V and J ends lost 2 bases and 0 bases respectively, with 10 bases between them. Here the CDR3 reads CATSDSNRYSNQPQHF. CDR3 nucleotide sequence: TGTGCCACCAGTGATTCAAATCGATATAGCAATCAGCCCCAGCATTTT.

This chain connects TRBV30 to TRBJ1-2; 9 bases agree with TRBD1. Trimming removed 3 bases from V and 14 bases from J; junction bases left unmatched: 10. The CDR3 loop spans 12 amino acids. CDR1 is GTSNPN, CDR2 SVGIG, per germline (reference sequence). The CDR3 spells CAWRPGQGRGTF. The CDR3 DNA reads as TGTGCCTGGAGACCGGGACAGGGTAGAGGTACCTTC.